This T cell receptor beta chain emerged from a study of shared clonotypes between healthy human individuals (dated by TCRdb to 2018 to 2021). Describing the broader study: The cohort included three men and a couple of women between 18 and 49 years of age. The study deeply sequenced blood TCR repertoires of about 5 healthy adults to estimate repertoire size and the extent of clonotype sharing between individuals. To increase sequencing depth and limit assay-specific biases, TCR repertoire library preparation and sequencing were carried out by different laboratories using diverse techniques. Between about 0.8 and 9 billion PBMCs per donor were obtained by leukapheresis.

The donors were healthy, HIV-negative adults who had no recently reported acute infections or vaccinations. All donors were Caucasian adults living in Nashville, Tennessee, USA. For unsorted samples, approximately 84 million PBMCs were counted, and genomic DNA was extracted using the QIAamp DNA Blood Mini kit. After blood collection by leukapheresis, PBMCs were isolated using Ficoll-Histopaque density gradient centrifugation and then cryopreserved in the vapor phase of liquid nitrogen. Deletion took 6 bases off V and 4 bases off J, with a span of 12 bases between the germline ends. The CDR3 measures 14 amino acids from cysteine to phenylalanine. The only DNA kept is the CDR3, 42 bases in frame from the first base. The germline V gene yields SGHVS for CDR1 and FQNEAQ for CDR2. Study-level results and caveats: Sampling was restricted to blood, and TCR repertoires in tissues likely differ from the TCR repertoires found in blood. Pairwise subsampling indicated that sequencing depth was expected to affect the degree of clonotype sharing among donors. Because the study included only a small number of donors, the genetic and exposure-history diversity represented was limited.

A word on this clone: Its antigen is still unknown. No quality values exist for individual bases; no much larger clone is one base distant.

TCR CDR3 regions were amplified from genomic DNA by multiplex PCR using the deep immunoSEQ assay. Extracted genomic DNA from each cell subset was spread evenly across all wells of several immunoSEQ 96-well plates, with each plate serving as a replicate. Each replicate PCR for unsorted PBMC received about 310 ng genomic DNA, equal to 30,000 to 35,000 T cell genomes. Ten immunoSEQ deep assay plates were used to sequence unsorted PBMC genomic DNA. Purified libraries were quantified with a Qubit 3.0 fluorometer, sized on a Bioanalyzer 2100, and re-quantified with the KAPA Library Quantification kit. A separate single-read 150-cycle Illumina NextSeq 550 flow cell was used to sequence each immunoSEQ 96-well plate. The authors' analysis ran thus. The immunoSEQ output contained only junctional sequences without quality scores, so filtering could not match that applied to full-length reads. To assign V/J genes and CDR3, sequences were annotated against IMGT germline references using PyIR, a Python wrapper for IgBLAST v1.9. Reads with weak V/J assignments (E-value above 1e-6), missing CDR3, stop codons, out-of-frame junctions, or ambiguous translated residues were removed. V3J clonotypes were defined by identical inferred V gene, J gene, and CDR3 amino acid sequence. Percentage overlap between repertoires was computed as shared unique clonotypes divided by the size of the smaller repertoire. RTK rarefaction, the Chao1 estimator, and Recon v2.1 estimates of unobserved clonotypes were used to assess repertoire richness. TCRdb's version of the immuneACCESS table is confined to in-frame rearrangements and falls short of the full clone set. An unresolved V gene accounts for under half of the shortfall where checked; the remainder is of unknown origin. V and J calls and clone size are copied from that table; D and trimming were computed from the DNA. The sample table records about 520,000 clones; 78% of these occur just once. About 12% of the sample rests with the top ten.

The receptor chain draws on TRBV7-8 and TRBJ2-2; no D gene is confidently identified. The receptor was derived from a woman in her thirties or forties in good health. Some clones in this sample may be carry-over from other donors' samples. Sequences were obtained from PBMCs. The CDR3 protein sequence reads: CASRDEYPTGELFF. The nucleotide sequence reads TGTGCCAGCAGGGACGAATACCCCACCGGGGAGCTGTTTTTT.